Only a few counts were recorded for the clone carrying this T cell receptor beta chain. Its antigen is unidentified. The sample is drawn from a study of T cells in narcolepsy. Findings and limits, study-wide: Autoreactive clone sequences were missing from some blood memory CD4+ repertoires.

In germline, CDR1 is SGHNT, CDR2 YENEEA. V lost 5 bases and J lost 8; bases outside the gene matches: 4. This CDR3 is 15 amino acids long. Clones were sequenced by immunoSEQ multiplex PCR, and TCRdb holds only the in-frame ones, with some missing. The sample records 20,000 to 30,000 clones, more than 65% being singletons. The specimen sequenced was memory (CD45RA-) CD4+ T cells from blood. The clonotype originates from a human donor in good health. V usage is TRBV11-3 and J usage is TRBJ2-3; TRBD2 aligns across 16 bases. The chain's CDR3 is CASSPGLAGGSTQYF. The CDR3 nucleotides are TGTGCCAGCAGCCCGGGACTAGCGGGGGGGAGTACGCAGTATTTT.